This T cell receptor (beta chain) was retrieved from a study of beta chain features in type 1 diabetes. Overall study context: Age, gender, cell numbers and subset yield matched between patients and controls.

A note on this clone: At one end, the junction sequence differs from germline, possibly due to a read error.

Sorted populations all exceeded 95% purity. There are 15 residues in the CDR3. Germline-derived CDR1 and CDR2 are SSHAT and FNYEAQ (reference sequence). cDNA synthesis used the whole RNA isolate, giving expressed TCRB sequences. Mean read depth for naive, central memory and regulatory T cell samples was 3 million to 4.5 million reads. Clones were read by immunoSEQ multiplex PCR, and TCRdb kept only the in-frame ones, dropping some. The data contain under 450,000 clones, around 13% of them singletons. The rearrangement links TRBV7-7 to TRBJ2-1; the D is unclear. The origin of this receptor is a young man in good health. Sequencing input: naive CD4+ T cells from blood. CDR3 protein: CASSPDLAPRREQFF. DNA of the CDR3: TGTGCTAGCAGCCCCGACCTGGCCCCGCGCCGTGAGCAGTTCTTC.